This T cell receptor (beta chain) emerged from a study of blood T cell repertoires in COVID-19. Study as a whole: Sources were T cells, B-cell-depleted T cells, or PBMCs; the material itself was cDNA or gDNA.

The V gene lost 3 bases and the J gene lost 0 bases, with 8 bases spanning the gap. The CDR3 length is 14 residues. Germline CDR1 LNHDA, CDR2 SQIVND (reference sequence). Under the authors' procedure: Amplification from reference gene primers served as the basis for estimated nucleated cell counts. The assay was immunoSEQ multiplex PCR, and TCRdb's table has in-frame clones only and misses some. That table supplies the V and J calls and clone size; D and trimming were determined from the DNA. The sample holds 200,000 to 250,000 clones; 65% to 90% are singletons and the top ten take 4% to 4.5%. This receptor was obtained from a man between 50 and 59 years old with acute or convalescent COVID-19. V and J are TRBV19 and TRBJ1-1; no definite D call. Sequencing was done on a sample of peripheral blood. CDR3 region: CASSIHRLNTEAFF. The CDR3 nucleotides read TGTGCCAGTAGTATCCACAGATTGAACACTGAAGCTTTCTTT.